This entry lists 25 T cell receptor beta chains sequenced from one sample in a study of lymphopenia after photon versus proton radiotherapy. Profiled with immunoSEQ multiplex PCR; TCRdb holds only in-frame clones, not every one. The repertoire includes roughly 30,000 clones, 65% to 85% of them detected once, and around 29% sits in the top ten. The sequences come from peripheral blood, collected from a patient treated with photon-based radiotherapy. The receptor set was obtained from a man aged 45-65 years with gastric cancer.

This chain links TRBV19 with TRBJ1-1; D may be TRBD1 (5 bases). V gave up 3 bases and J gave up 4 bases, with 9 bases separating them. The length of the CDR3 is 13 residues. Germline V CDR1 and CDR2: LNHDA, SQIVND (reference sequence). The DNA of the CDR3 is TGTGCCAGTAGTATCACGGGGACCACTGAAGCTTTCTTT. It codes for CASSITGTTEAFF.

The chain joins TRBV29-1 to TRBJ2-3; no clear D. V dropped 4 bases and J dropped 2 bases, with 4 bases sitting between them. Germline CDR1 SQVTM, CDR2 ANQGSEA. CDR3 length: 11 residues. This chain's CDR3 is CSVVATDTQYF. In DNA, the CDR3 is TGCAGCGTTGTAGCCACAGATACGCAGTATTTT.

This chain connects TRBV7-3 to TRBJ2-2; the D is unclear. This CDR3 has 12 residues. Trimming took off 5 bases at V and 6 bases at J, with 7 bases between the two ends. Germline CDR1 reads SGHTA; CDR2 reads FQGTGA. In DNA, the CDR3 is TGTGCCAGCAGCCCTCAAGCCGGGGAGCTGTTTTTT. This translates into CASSPQAGELFF.

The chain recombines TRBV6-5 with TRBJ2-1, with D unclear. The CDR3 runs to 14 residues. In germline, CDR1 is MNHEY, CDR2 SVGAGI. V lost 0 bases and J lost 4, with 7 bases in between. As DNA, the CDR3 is TGTGCCAGCAGTTACTCGAGGATTTACAATGAGCAGTTCTTC. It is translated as CASSYSRIYNEQFF.

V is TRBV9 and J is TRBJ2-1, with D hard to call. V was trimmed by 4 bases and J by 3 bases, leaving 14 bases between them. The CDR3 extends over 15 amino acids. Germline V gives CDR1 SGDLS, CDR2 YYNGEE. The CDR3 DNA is TGTGCCAGCAGCCTCGACATCAGTGACTACAATGAGCAGTTCTTC. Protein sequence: CASSLDISDYNEQFF.

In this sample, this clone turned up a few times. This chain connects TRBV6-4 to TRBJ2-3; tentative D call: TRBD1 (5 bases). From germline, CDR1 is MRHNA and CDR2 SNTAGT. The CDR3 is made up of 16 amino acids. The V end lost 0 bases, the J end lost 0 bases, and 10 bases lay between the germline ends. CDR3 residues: CASSDSSSGSTDTQYF. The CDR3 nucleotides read TGTGCCAGCAGTGACTCGAGCTCAGGGAGCACAGATACGCAGTATTTT.

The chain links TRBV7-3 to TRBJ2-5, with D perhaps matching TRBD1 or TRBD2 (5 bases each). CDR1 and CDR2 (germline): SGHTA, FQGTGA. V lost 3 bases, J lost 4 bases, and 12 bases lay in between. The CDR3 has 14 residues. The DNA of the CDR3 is TGTGCCAGCAGCTTCGACAGTCGGGGAGAGACCCAGTACTTC. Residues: CASSFDSRGETQYF.

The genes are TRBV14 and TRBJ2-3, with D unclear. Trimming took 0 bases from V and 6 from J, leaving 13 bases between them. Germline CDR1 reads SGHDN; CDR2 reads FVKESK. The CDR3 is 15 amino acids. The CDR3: CASSQETLSSDTQYF. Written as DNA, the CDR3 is TGTGCCAGCAGCCAAGAAACCCTAAGTTCGGATACGCAGTATTTT.

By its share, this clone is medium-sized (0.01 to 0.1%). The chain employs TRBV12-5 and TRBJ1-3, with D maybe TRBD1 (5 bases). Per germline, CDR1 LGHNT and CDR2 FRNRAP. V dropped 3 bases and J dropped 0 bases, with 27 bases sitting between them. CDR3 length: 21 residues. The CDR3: CASGFSPLLGESRVSGNTIYF. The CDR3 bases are TGTGCTAGTGGTTTTTCTCCTCTATTGGGGGAATCGCGGGTCTCTGGAAACACCATATATTTT.

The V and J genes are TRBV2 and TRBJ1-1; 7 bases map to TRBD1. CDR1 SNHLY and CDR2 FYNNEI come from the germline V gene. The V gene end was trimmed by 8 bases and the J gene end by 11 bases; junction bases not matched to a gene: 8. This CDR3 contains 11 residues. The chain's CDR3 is CASLDGTEAFF. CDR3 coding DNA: TGTGCCAGCCTCGACGGGACAGAGGCTTTCTTT. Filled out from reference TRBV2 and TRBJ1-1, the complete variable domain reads EPEVTQTPSHQVTQMGQEVILRCVPISNHLYFYWYRQILGQKVEFLVSFYNNEISEKSEIFDDQFSVERPDGSNFTLKIRSTKLEDSAMYFCASLDGTEAFFGQGTRLTVV.

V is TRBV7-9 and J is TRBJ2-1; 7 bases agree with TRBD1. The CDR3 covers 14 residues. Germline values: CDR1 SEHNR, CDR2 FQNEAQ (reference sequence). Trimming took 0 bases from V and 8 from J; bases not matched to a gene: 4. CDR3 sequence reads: CASSLAVQGHEQFF. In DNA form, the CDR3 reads TGTGCCAGCAGCTTAGCCGTACAGGGGCATGAGCAGTTCTTC.

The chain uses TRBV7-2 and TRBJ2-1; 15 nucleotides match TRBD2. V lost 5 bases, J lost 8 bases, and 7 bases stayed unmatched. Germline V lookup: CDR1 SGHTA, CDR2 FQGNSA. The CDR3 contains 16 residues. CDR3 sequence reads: CASSLGLAGGHDEQFF. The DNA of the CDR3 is TGTGCCAGCAGCCTCGGACTAGCGGGGGGGCACGATGAGCAGTTCTTC.

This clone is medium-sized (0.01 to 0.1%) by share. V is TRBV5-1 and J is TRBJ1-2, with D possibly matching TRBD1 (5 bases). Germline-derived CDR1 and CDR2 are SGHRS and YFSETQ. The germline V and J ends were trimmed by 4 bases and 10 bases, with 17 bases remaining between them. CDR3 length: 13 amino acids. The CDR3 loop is CASSISGLEDYTF. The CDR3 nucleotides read TGCGCCAGCAGCATATCAGGGTTGGAGGACTACACCTTC. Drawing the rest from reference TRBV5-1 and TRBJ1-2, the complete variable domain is KAGVTQTPRYLIKTRGQQVTLSCSPISGHRSVSWYQQTPGQGLQFLFEYFSETQRNKGNFPGRFSGRQFSNSRSEMNVSTLELGDSALYLCASSISGLEDYTFGSGTRLTVV.

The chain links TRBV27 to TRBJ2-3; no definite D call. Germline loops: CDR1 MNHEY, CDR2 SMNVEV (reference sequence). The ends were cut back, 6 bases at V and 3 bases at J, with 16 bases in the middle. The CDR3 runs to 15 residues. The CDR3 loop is CASREFLGNTDTQYF. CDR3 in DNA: TGTGCCAGCAGGGAGTTTTTGGGGAATACAGATACGCAGTATTTT.

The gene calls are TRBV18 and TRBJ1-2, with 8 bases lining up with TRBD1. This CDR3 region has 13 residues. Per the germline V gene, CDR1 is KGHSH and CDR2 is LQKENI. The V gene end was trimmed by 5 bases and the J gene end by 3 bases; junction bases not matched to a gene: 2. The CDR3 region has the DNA TGTGCCAGCTCAGGGACAGGCCACTATGGCTACACCTTC. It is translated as CASSGTGHYGYTF.

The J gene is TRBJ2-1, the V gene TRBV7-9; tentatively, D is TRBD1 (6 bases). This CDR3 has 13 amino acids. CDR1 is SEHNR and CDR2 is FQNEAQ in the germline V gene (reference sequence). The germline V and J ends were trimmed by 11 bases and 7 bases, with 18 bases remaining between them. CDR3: CAGRQANWNEQFF. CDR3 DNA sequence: TGTGCCGGAAGACAGGCTAACTGGAATGAGCAGTTCTTC.

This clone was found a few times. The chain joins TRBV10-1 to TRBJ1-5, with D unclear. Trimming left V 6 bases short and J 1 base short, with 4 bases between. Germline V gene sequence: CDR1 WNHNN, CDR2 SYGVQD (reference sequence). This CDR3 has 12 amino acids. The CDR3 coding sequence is TGCGCCAGCAGAAGGAGCAATCAGCCCCAGCATTTT. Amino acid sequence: CASRRSNQPQHF.

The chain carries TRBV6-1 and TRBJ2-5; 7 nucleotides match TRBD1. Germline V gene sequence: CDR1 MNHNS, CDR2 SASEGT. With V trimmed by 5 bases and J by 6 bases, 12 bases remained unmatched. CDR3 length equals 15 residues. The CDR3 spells CASSPWEPGQQTQYF. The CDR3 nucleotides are TGTGCCAGCAGTCCATGGGAACCGGGACAGCAGACCCAGTACTTC.

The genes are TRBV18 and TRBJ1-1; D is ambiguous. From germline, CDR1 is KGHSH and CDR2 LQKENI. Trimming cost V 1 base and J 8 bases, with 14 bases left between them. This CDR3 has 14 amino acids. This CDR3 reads CASSPRLFKGEAFF. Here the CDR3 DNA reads TGTGCCAGCTCACCACGTCTTTTTAAAGGCGAAGCTTTCTTT.

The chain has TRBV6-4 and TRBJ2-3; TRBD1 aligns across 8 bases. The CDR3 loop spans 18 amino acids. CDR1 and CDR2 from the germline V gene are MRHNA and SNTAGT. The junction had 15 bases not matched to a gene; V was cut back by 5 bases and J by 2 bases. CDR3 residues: CASSSGTGSQGLTDTQYF. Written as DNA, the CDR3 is TGTGCCAGCAGTTCCGGGACAGGCTCGCAGGGGCTCACAGATACGCAGTATTTT.

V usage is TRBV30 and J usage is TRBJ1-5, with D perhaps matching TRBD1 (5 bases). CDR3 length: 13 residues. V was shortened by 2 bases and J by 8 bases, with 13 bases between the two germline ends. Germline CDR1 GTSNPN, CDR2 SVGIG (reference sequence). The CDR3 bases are TGTGCCTGGAGTCTTCAGGGTAGCAAGCCCCAGCATTTT. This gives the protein CAWSLQGSKPQHF.

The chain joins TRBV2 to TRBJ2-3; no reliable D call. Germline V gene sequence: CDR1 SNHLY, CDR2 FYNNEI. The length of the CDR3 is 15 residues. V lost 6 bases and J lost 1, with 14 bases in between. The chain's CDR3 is CASSKDVFGTDTQYF. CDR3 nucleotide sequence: TGTGCCAGCAGCAAGGACGTATTCGGCACAGATACGCAGTATTTT.

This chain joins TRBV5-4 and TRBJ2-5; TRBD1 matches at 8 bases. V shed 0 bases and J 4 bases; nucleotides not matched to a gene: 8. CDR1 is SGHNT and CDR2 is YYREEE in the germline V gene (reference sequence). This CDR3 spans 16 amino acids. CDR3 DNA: TGTGCCAGCAGCTTGGGATTGGAGACAGGGGCAGAGACCCAGTACTTC. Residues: CASSLGLETGAETQYF.

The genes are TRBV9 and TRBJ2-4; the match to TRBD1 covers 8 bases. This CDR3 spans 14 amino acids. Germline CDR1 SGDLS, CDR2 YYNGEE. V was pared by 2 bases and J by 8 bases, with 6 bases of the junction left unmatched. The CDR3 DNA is TGTGCCAGCAGCGTCGACAGGGGTAGTGACATTCAGTACTTC. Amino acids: CASSVDRGSDIQYF.

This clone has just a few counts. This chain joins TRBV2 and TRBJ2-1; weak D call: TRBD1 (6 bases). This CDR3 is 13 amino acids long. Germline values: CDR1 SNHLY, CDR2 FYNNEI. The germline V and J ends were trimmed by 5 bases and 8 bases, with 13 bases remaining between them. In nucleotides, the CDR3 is TGTGCCAGCAGTCAACAGGGATCATATGAGCAGTTCTTC. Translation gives CASSQQGSYEQFF.